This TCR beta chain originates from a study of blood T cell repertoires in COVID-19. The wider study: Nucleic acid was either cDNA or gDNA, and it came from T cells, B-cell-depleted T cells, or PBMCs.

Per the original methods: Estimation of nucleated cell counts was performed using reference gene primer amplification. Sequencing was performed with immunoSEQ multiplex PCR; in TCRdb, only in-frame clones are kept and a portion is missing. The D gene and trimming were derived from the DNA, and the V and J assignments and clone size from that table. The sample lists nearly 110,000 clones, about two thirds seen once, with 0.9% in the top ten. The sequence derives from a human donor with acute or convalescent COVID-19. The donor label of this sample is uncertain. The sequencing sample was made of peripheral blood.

DNA of the CDR3: TGCGCCAGCAGCCCCCTGGGACTAGCGGGGGGGCCCAACTCCTACAATGAGCAGTTCTTC. The encoded protein is CASSPLGLAGGPNSYNEQFF. The rearrangement joins TRBV4-1 to TRBJ2-1; TRBD2 agrees at 16 bases. This CDR3 spans 20 amino acids. From germline, CDR1 is MGHRA and CDR2 YSYEKL. Trimming cost V 4 bases and J 0 bases; bases outside gene matches: 9.